The TCR beta chain under discussion was sequenced for a study of technical replicates of blood from a few donors. This CDR3 is built from 14 residues. Germline CDR1 SGHRS, CDR2 YFSETQ. V lost 4 bases to trimming and J lost 0 bases; unmatched junction nucleotides: 4. The protocol was immunoSEQ multiplex PCR, while the TCRdb copy is restricted to in-frame clones and leaves out a portion. This table has tens of thousands of clones, around 87% appearing once. The origin of this receptor is a human donor in good health. Some clones in this sample may be carry-over from other donors' samples. Sequencing input: PBMCs. This chain links TRBV5-1 with TRBJ2-7, with TRBD1 identical over 7 bases. CDR3 sequence (DNA): TGCGCCAGCAGCCCCGGGACAGCCTCCTACGAGCAGTACTTC. Amino acid sequence: CASSPGTASYEQYF.